This T cell receptor (beta chain) was recorded in a study of blood T cells in healthy people across ages. Russia was home to the donors, healthy Caucasian individuals aged about 6 to 90. This clonotype has a handful of counts. Then a second PCR, running roughly 7 to 11 cycles, was carried out with a sample-barcoded 5' primer and a J-beta primer mix. TCRdb re-called the 5' RACE reads with MiXCR, one entry per CDR3 protein. The sample holds hundreds of thousands of distinct CDR3 sequences, around 43% seen once. Material for sequencing was blood. This receptor was identified in a man aged 55-75 years in good health.

The CDR3 nucleotides read TGCAGCGGACGGGACAGGGCCATTGAAGCTTTCTTT. This encodes CSGRDRAIEAFF. The chain carries TRBV29-1 and TRBJ1-1; 9 bases fit TRBD1. In germline, CDR1 is SQVTM, CDR2 ANQGSEA. The V and J ends lost 7 bases and 7 bases, in that order; junction bases with no gene match: 7. The CDR3 is 12 residues long.